These T cell receptor beta chains were read from a single sample in a study of T-cell memory formation after mild COVID-19. A single record per CDR3 protein comes from TCRdb applying MiXCR to the 5' RACE reads. The sample records roughly 450,000 distinct CDR3 sequences, 18% being singletons. Sequenced input: PBMCs or a T cell subset sorted from them (not recorded which). These receptors all stem from an adult woman who had mild COVID-19 (a few samples of this study predate the infection). Cell type and time point are not known. The CDR3 runs from the conserved cysteine through the conserved F or W. A D gene is named only where the DNA matches it firmly. The listing skips clone size in some rows; elsewhere it reads once, few, many or a size class.

V gene: TRBV6-2/TRBV6-3; D gene: NA; J gene: TRBJ1-1; clone size: few; CDR3 DNA: TGTGCCAGCAGTTACGAAACAGCGAACACTGAAGCTTTCTTT; CDR3 protein: CASSYETANTEAFF
V gene: TRBV7-6; D gene: NA; J gene: TRBJ2-2; clone size: few; CDR3 DNA: TGTGCCAGCAGCTTAGGGATTGGTTCAGGGCCCACCGGGGAGCTGTTTTTT; CDR3 protein: CASSLGIGSGPTGELFF
V gene: TRBV12-3/TRBV12-4; D gene: NA; J gene: TRBJ2-2; clone size: NA; CDR3 DNA: TGTGCCAGCAGACGGACCGAGAACACCGGGGAGCTGTTTTTT; CDR3 protein: CASRRTENTGELFF
V gene: TRBV10-3; D gene: TRBD2; J gene: TRBJ2-3; clone size: few; CDR3 DNA: TGTGCCATCAGTGAGTCGGTTAGCGGGGGCACAGATACGCAGTATTTT; CDR3 protein: CAISESVSGGTDTQYF
V gene: TRBV7-2; D gene: TRBD1; J gene: TRBJ2-3; clone size: NA; CDR3 DNA: TGTGCCAGCAGCCCTAGACGGACAGGGAAGACAGATACGCAGTATTTT; CDR3 protein: CASSPRRTGKTDTQYF
V gene: TRBV30; D gene: TRBD1; J gene: TRBJ1-5; clone size: NA; CDR3 DNA: TGTGCCTGGAGTCAGGGGGGTCAGCCCCAGCATTTT; CDR3 protein: CAWSQGGQPQHF
V gene: TRBV5-1; D gene: TRBD2; J gene: TRBJ2-1; clone size: NA; CDR3 DNA: TGCGCCAGCAGACTTGGGCGGGGGGAACTTTACAATGAGCAGTTCTTC; CDR3 protein: CASRLGRGELYNEQFF
V gene: TRBV27; D gene: TRBD2; J gene: TRBJ2-2; clone size: NA; CDR3 DNA: TGTGCCAGCAGTTACATGGGGACTAGCCAATGGAACACCGGGGAGCTGCTTTTT; CDR3 protein: CASSYMGTSQWNTGELLF
V gene: TRBV7-2; D gene: TRBD1; J gene: TRBJ2-1; clone size: NA; CDR3 DNA: TGTGCCAGCAGCCCCCGGGGACAGACCTACAATGAGCAGTTCTTC; CDR3 protein: CASSPRGQTYNEQFF
V gene: TRBV24-1; D gene: TRBD1; J gene: TRBJ2-1; clone size: NA; CDR3 DNA: TGTGCCACCAGTGAGTCCGGGACAGTTTACAATGAGCAGTTCTTC; CDR3 protein: CATSESGTVYNEQFF
V gene: TRBV18; D gene: NA; J gene: TRBJ1-5; clone size: once; CDR3 DNA: TGTGCCAGCTCACCAGGGCCCGAAGGCAATCAGCCCCAGCATTTT; CDR3 protein: CASSPGPEGNQPQHF
V gene: TRBV6-2/TRBV6-3; D gene: NA; J gene: TRBJ2-5; clone size: NA; CDR3 DNA: TGTGCCAGCAGTAGGAGTATGGAGGGAGAGACCCAGTACTTC; CDR3 protein: CASSRSMEGETQYF
V gene: TRBV5-1; D gene: TRBD1; J gene: TRBJ2-1; clone size: NA; CDR3 DNA: TGCGCCAGCGAGGCGGGACAGGGGATTCCGTGGGGTGAGCAGTTCTTC; CDR3 protein: CASEAGQGIPWGEQFF
V gene: TRBV12-3/TRBV12-4; D gene: NA; J gene: TRBJ2-2; clone size: NA; CDR3 DNA: TGTGCCAGCAGTTTGAGGGACACGAACACCGGGGAGCTGTTTTTT; CDR3 protein: CASSLRDTNTGELFF
V gene: TRBV7-2; D gene: TRBD1; J gene: TRBJ1-5; clone size: NA; CDR3 DNA: TGTGCCAGCAGCTTTTGGGGGACAGGTCAGCCCCAGCATTTT; CDR3 protein: CASSFWGTGQPQHF
V gene: TRBV12-3/TRBV12-4; D gene: NA; J gene: TRBJ2-5; clone size: few; CDR3 DNA: TGTGCCAGCAGTTTGTCTGACAGGCAAGAGACCCAGTACTTC; CDR3 protein: CASSLSDRQETQYF
V gene: TRBV5-1; D gene: TRBD2; J gene: TRBJ2-2; clone size: NA; CDR3 DNA: TGCGCCAGCAGCTCATCCCTCGGGACTAGCGGGGGGACTGGGGAGCTGTTTTTT; CDR3 protein: CASSSSLGTSGGTGELFF
V gene: TRBV10-3; D gene: NA; J gene: TRBJ1-4; clone size: few; CDR3 DNA: TGTGCCATCAGTGAGTCTCAGGGAGGGAATGAAAAACTGTTTTTT; CDR3 protein: CAISESQGGNEKLFF
V gene: TRBV5-1; D gene: TRBD1; J gene: TRBJ2-1; clone size: few; CDR3 DNA: TGCGCCAGCAGCCAACTGGGACAGGGAAGGTATGAGCAGTTCTTC; CDR3 protein: CASSQLGQGRYEQFF
V gene: TRBV12-5; D gene: TRBD1; J gene: TRBJ2-7; clone size: NA; CDR3 DNA: TGTGCTAGTGGAAGGGGACAGGGATACGAGCAGTACTTC; CDR3 protein: CASGRGQGYEQYF
V gene: TRBV20-1; D gene: NA; J gene: TRBJ2-7; clone size: NA; CDR3 DNA: TGCAGTGCTAGAGTGGCACTTCCAGGGTACGAGCAGTACTTC; CDR3 protein: CSARVALPGYEQYF
V gene: TRBV5-1; D gene: TRBD2; J gene: TRBJ2-2; clone size: NA; CDR3 DNA: TGCGCCAGCAGCTTTCGGGGGGAGAACACCGGGGAGCTGTTTTTT; CDR3 protein: CASSFRGENTGELFF
V gene: TRBV11-3; D gene: TRBD1; J gene: TRBJ2-7; clone size: NA; CDR3 DNA: TGTGCCAGCCGGTACAGGGGACCTTACGAGCAGTACTTC; CDR3 protein: CASRYRGPYEQYF
V gene: TRBV9; D gene: TRBD1; J gene: TRBJ2-1; clone size: NA; CDR3 DNA: TGTGCCAGCAGCCCCTCGACAGGGTATGAGCAGTTCTTC; CDR3 protein: CASSPSTGYEQFF
V gene: TRBV15; D gene: TRBD1; J gene: TRBJ2-2; clone size: once; CDR3 DNA: TGTGCCACGGCTGGGACAGGGGTTGTCACCGGGGAGCTGTTTTTT; CDR3 protein: CATAGTGVVTGELFF
V gene: TRBV24-1; D gene: TRBD1; J gene: TRBJ2-7; clone size: few; CDR3 DNA: TGTGCCACCAGTGATGATAGGGGGCCCTACGAGCAGTACTTC; CDR3 protein: CATSDDRGPYEQYF
V gene: TRBV11-3; D gene: NA; J gene: TRBJ1-5; clone size: NA; CDR3 DNA: TGTGCCAGCAGTAAAGGCGGGTCCAGTCAGCCCCAGCATTTT; CDR3 protein: CASSKGGSSQPQHF
V gene: TRBV6-5; D gene: TRBD1; J gene: TRBJ2-7; clone size: NA; CDR3 DNA: TGTGCCAGCAGTTCCCTACAGGGGGCCCCTTCCTACGAGCAGTACTTC; CDR3 protein: CASSSLQGAPSYEQYF
V gene: TRBV6-2/TRBV6-3; D gene: NA; J gene: TRBJ2-7; clone size: few; CDR3 DNA: TGTGCCAGCAGGGGCCTGGGGGGGCGAAGCTCCTACGAGCAGTACTTC; CDR3 protein: CASRGLGGRSSYEQYF
V gene: TRBV20-1; D gene: TRBD1; J gene: TRBJ2-7; clone size: few; CDR3 DNA: TGCAGTGCTAGAGATCCGGGACAGGGGTCCTACGGGCAGTACTTC; CDR3 protein: CSARDPGQGSYGQYF
V gene: TRBV30; D gene: TRBD1; J gene: TRBJ2-6; clone size: NA; CDR3 DNA: TGTGCCTGGAGTCCGAGGGACAGGGGGCTGCCTGGGGCCAACGTCCTGACTTTC; CDR3 protein: CAWSPRDRGLPGANVLTF
V gene: TRBV12-3/TRBV12-4; D gene: TRBD1; J gene: TRBJ1-2; clone size: NA; CDR3 DNA: TGTGCCAGCAGTTTAGCCAGGGGGCTCGGGGGCTACACCTTC; CDR3 protein: CASSLARGLGGYTF
V gene: TRBV12-3/TRBV12-4; D gene: TRBD2; J gene: TRBJ2-3; clone size: NA; CDR3 DNA: TGTGCCAGCAAAGGAGCGGGAGGTAGCACAGATACGCAGTATTTT; CDR3 protein: CASKGAGGSTDTQYF
V gene: TRBV20-1; D gene: TRBD2; J gene: TRBJ2-7; clone size: NA; CDR3 DNA: TGCAGTGCCCTAGAGATGGCTAGCGGGAGCAGTCTCTACGAGCAGTACTTC; CDR3 protein: CSALEMASGSSLYEQYF
V gene: TRBV24-1; D gene: TRBD1; J gene: TRBJ1-2; clone size: few; CDR3 DNA: TGTGCCACCAGTGATCGCCCAGGGGGAAACTATGGCTACACCTTC; CDR3 protein: CATSDRPGGNYGYTF